This TCR beta chain stems from a study of T-cell memory formation after mild COVID-19. About the research overall: Among the donors, TCR clusters were largely specific to each donor. Findings of the study overall: Contracting CD4+ clones sat mainly in CM and EM; CD8+ in EMRA. While clones contracting from day 15 to 85 were balanced between CD4 and CD8, later expanders leaned CD4+. Pre-infection memory harbored some responding clones, suggesting cross-reactive memory joined.

V lost 0 bases to trimming and J lost 2 bases; unmatched junction nucleotides: 19. Per the germline V gene, CDR1 is SGHDN and CDR2 is FVKESK. The CDR3 consists of 20 residues. One entry per CDR3 protein, called by TCRdb with MiXCR from the 5' RACE reads. Altogether 200,000 or so distinct CDR3 sequences are present, approximately 16% being singletons, with the ten largest covering roughly 2.3%. The sample holds a few counts of this clonotype. Its antigen is undetermined. V and J are TRBV14 and TRBJ2-7; TRBD2 matches 7 bases. This clonotype was sampled from an adult woman who had mild COVID-19 (a few samples of this study predate the infection). Cell type and time point are not known. The sequenced sample was PBMCs or a T cell subset sorted from them (not recorded which). Here the CDR3 reads CASSQDHTVGWGEGPYEQYF. The CDR3 DNA reads as TGTGCCAGCAGCCAAGACCACACGGTTGGCTGGGGGGAGGGGCCCTACGAGCAGTACTTC.